This TCR beta chain is from a study of control samples from healthy donors and cancer patients. Sequencing used immunoSEQ multiplex PCR; TCRdb keeps in-frame clones, though not all of them. The sample yields some 150,000 clones, 75% to 90% seen once. The source material was blood. The origin of this receptor is a man younger than 45 in good health.

CDR3 loop: CASSVQGGSEKLFF. The CDR3 nucleotides read TGTGCCAGCAGCGTCCAGGGGGGCAGTGAAAAACTGTTTTTT. The V and J genes are TRBV4-2 and TRBJ1-4, with TRBD1 matching over 7 bases. V shed 5 bases and J 7 bases; nucleotides not matched to a gene: 7. The CDR3 loop spans 14 amino acids. The germline CDR1 and CDR2 sequences are LGHNA and YNFKEQ.